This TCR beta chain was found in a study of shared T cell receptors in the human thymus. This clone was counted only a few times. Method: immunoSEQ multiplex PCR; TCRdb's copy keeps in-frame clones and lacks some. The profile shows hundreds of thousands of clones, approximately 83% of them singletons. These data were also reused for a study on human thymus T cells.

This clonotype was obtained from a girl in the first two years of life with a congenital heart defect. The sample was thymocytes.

As DNA, the CDR3 is TGTGCCAGCTCCGTTCCGACAGGGGCGCCCACCCTGCGTTGCACAGATACGCAGTATTTT. Its protein product is CASSVPTGAPTLRCTDTQYF. The V and J genes are TRBV18 and TRBJ2-3, with 8 positions matching TRBD1. The ends lost 6 bases at V and 1 base at J; junction bases unmatched: 21. The CDR3 totals 20 residues. Germline values: CDR1 KGHSH, CDR2 LQKENI.